This passage covers 17 T cell receptor beta chains from one sample sequenced in a study of prognosis after radiotherapy for stage I lung cancer. The genomic DNA TCR beta CDR3 region underwent two rounds of multiplex PCR. First-round PCR amplification was performed with primers specific to each TRBV and TRBJ gene. TCRdb re-derived calls from the multiplex PCR reads in MiXCR, one entry per CDR3 protein. The sample records roughly 26,000 distinct CDR3 sequences, around 30% being singletons. Sequenced material: PBMCs, taken before or after stereotactic body radiation therapy (not recorded which). These receptors originate from a donor aged 50 or older with non-small cell lung cancer.

Details on this clonotype: A read error may produce the germline difference seen at one junction end. The chain joins TRBV5-4 to TRBJ2-3, with TRBD2 identical over 8 bases. There are 14 residues in the CDR3. CDR1 and CDR2 from the germline V gene are SGHNT and YYREEE (reference sequence). The CDR3 is CTSSPGGGTDTQYF. The CDR3 region has the DNA TGTACCAGCAGCCCGGGAGGGGGCACAGATACGCAGTATTTT.

With respect to this clonotype: A much more abundant neighbour one base away suggests this may be a read error. J is TRBJ2-3 and V is TRBV2; D is unresolved. The V gene's germline CDR1 is SNHLY and CDR2 FYNNEI. V shed 5 bases and J shed 5 bases, with 11 bases lying between them. This CDR3 spans 13 amino acids. CDR3 sequence reads: CASSSYCQDTQYF. The CDR3 DNA sequence: TGTGCCAGCAGTTCCTACTGTCAAGATACGCAGTATTTT.

The rearrangement joins TRBV7-8 to TRBJ2-1; tentatively, D is TRBD2 (6 bases). CDR1 and CDR2 (germline): SGHVS, FQNEAQ. This CDR3 has 14 residues. Trimming pared 3 bases from V and 8 bases from J, leaving 14 bases between. In DNA, the CDR3 is TGTGCCAGCAGCTTCCTCCTTACGGGGGATGAGCAGTTCTTC. Its translation is CASSFLLTGDEQFF.

The chain employs TRBV6-2 or TRBV6-3 and TRBJ2-2; D is possibly TRBD1 (5 bases). From germline, CDR1 is MNHEY and CDR2 SVGEGT. V was clipped by 6 bases and J by 7 bases, with 12 bases between them. The CDR3 extends over 13 amino acids. The CDR3 region has the DNA TGTGCCAGCAGCGAAAGGGGTGGCGGGGAGCTGTTTTTT. Protein sequence: CASSERGGGELFF.

As for this clonotype: A read error is possible here, since a much larger clone lies one base away. This chain uses TRBV7-9 with TRBJ2-5, with D maybe TRBD1 (6 bases). The germline CDR1 and CDR2 sequences are SEHNR and FQNEAQ (reference sequence). This CDR3 contains 17 residues. The CDR3 region is CASSDDLGHVDQETRYF. In DNA, the CDR3 is TGTGCCAGCAGCGACGATCTGGGACATGTGGACCAAGAGACCCGGTACTTC.

This clonotype was picked up many times. This chain joins TRBV29-1 and TRBJ2-3; D is perhaps TRBD1 or TRBD2 (5 bases each). Germline V lookup: CDR1 SQVTM, CDR2 ANQGSEA. V lost 3 bases and J lost 3, with 16 bases in between. CDR3 size: 15 residues. The CDR3 nucleotides are TGCAGCGTTGACTGGGCTGGGGGTCCAACAGATACGCAGTATTTT. This gives the protein CSVDWAGGPTDTQYF.

The chain is built from TRBV10-3 and TRBJ1-1; 8 bases fit TRBD1. V dropped 10 bases and J dropped 6; count of bases not matched to a gene: 13. The CDR3 runs to 14 residues. Germline-derived CDR1 and CDR2 are ENHRY and SYGVKD. The CDR3 DNA reads as TGTGCCACGCGAACAGGGGGTGTCATTGCTGAAGCTTTCTTT. This gives the protein CATRTGGVIAEAFF.

Concerning this clonotype itself: The junction departs from the called germline gene at one end, perhaps through a read error. The CDR3 loop is CASNYNSEAFF. DNA for the CDR3: TGTGCCAGCAATTACAACTCCGAAGCTTTCTTT. The chain is built from TRBV6-2 or TRBV6-3 and TRBJ1-1; D not certain. Germline CDR1 is MNHEY and CDR2 is SVGEGT. The CDR3 covers 11 residues.

This clonotype appeared many times. The rearrangement uses TRBV2 and TRBJ1-1; D is uncertain. The V gene's germline CDR1 is SNHLY and CDR2 FYNNEI. This CDR3 spans 15 amino acids. The V and J ends lost 7 bases and 0 bases respectively, with 15 bases between them. The CDR3 here is CASILAPLMNTEAFF. For the CDR3, the DNA is TGTGCCAGCATCCTGGCCCCCTTAATGAACACTGAAGCTTTCTTT.

This clonotype was detected many times. The V and J genes are TRBV28 and TRBJ2-7; D is perhaps TRBD2 (9 bases). Germline V lookup: CDR1 MDHEN, CDR2 SYDVKM. V gave up 4 bases and J gave up 1 base, with 26 bases separating them. The CDR3 is made up of 19 amino acids. The chain's CDR3 is CASSSFGPSGTGLSYEQYF. CDR3 nucleotides: TGTGCCAGCAGTTCTTTCGGGCCTAGCGGGACAGGCTTATCCTACGAGCAGTACTTC.

At least ten counts were recorded for this clonotype. V usage is TRBV28 and J usage is TRBJ1-1, with D tentatively TRBD1 (5 bases). This CDR3 contains 12 residues. The V gene lost 5 bases and the J gene lost 13 bases, with 17 bases spanning the gap. The germline V gene has CDR1 MDHEN and CDR2 SYDVKM. CDR3 nucleotide sequence: TGTGCCAGCAGTACTCCGGGACGGCGGGGTTTCTTT. This translates into CASSTPGRRGFF.

This clonotype was seen repeatedly, ten times or more. The chain joins TRBV12-3 or TRBV12-4 to TRBJ1-2; D is unclear. Trimming left V 6 bases short and J 0 bases short, with 11 bases between. The CDR3 totals 14 residues. The CDR3, as DNA: TGTGCCAGCAGACCGACTACGGCTAACTATGGCTACACCTTC. As protein: CASRPTTANYGYTF.

Ten or more counts support this clonotype. The chain is built from TRBV18 and TRBJ1-1; a weak D match, TRBD1 (6 bases). The CDR3 covers 13 residues. Looked up from germline, CDR1 is KGHSH and CDR2 is LQKENI. Trimming stripped 2 bases from V and 5 bases from J, with 9 bases between. The DNA for the CDR3 is TGTGCCAGCTCACCAAAGGGGGGGACTGAAGCTTTCTTT. This translates into CASSPKGGTEAFF.

This clonotype has just a few counts. Only one base separates this from a far larger clonotype, so it likely reflects a read error. The V call is TRBV7-2, the J call TRBJ2-2; either TRBD1 or TRBD2 may fit D (5 bases each). V shed 4 bases and J shed 7 bases, with 19 bases lying between them. Germline V gene data show CDR1 as SGHTA and CDR2 as FQGNSA. This CDR3 comprises 16 residues. The CDR3 protein is CASSSPDTGRVGELFF. The CDR3, as DNA: TGTGCCAGCAGCTCACCGGACACGGGAAGGGTCGGGGAGCTGTTTTTT.

Many counts were recorded for this clonotype. The chain's CDR3 is CASSLELLGNEQFF. The CDR3 DNA is TGTGCCAGCAGTTTAGAACTTCTCGGGAATGAGCAGTTCTTC. This chain joins TRBV28 and TRBJ2-1; D is unresolved. The V gene's germline CDR1 is MDHEN and CDR2 SYDVKM. V shed 2 bases and J shed 7 bases, with 12 bases lying between them. This CDR3 has 14 amino acids.

A few counts support this clonotype. This chain links TRBV5-1 with TRBJ2-1, with D unclear. Trimming pared 1 base from V and 9 bases from J, leaving 5 bases between. Germline-derived CDR1 and CDR2 are SGHRS and YFSETQ. This CDR3 is 11 amino acids long. This CDR3 reads CASSLSAEQFF. The CDR3 DNA follows: TGCGCCAGCAGCTTGTCTGCTGAGCAGTTCTTC.

This clonotype was counted many times. The V call is TRBV5-1, the J call TRBJ1-1, with TRBD1 matching 9 bases. V was clipped by 1 base and J by 0 bases; unmatched bases: 1. Germline CDR1 SGHRS, CDR2 YFSETQ. This CDR3 region has 15 residues. The CDR3 spells CASSLRQGVNTEAFF. The CDR3, as DNA: TGCGCCAGCAGCTTGCGACAGGGGGTGAACACTGAAGCTTTCTTT.